This TCR beta chain was documented in a study of blood T cell repertoires in COVID-19. Using immunoSEQ multiplex PCR, the repertoire was profiled, and TCRdb retains in-frame clones only, with some absent. The top ten clones hold roughly 6.3% of a sample with 310,000 or so clones, roughly 85% of them seen once. The V end lost 5 bases, the J end lost 4 bases, and 11 bases lay between the germline ends. The CDR3 spans 14 residues. Germline CDR1 SGHAT, CDR2 FQNNGV. J is TRBJ1-4 and V is TRBV11-2; D perhaps matches TRBD1 (5 bases). This sequence was found in a woman between 35 and 50 years old who had recovered from COVID-19. What was sequenced was PBMCs or T cells enriched from blood (not recorded which). For the CDR3, the DNA is TGTGCCAGCAGCGCCCAGGGAGGTAATGAAAAACTGTTTTTT. Encoded protein: CASSAQGGNEKLFF.